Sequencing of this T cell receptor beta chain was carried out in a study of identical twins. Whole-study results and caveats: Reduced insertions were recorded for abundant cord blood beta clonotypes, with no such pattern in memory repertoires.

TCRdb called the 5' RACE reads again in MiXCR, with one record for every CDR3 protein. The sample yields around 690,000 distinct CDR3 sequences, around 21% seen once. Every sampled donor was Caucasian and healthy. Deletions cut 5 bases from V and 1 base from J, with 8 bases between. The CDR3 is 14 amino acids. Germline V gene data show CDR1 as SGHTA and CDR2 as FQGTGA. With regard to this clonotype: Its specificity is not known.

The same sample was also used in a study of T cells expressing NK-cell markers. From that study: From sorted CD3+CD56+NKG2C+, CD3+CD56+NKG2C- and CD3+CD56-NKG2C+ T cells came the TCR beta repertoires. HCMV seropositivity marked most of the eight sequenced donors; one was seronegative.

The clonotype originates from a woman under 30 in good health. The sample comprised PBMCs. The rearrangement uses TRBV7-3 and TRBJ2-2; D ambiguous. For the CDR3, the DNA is TGTGCCAGCAGCCGTGGGGAGAACACCGGGGAGCTGTTTTTT. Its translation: CASSRGENTGELFF.